Listed below are T cell receptor beta chains from one sample, sequenced in a study of T cell repertoires in ileal Crohn's disease. Assay used: immunoSEQ multiplex PCR; TCRdb lists only in-frame clones, some missing. Of approximately 4,500 clones listed, less than 85% are singletons. The sequenced sample was ileal tissue. These receptors all stem from an adult with Crohn's disease. Both conserved end residues are part of each CDR3. The D gene is left open where the match is weak. Size is stated for part of the rows, as once, few or many counts, or as a class when the clone is expanded.

V gene: TRBV4-1; clone size: -; D gene: -; J gene: TRBJ1-2; CDR3 protein: CASRGGDYGYTF; CDR3 DNA: TGCGCCAGCAGGGGGGGGGACTATGGCTACACCTTC
V gene: TRBV19; clone size: few; D gene: TRBD1; J gene: TRBJ1-6; CDR3 protein: CASSQTDRAYNSPLHF; CDR3 DNA: TGTGCCAGTAGCCAGACGGACAGGGCCTATAATTCACCCCTCCACTTT
V gene: TRBV5-4; clone size: -; D gene: TRBD1; J gene: TRBJ1-2; CDR3 protein: CASSREGTGNYGYTF; CDR3 DNA: TGTGCCAGCAGCAGAGAGGGGACAGGGAACTATGGCTACACCTTC
V gene: TRBV2; clone size: -; D gene: -; J gene: TRBJ1-1; CDR3 protein: CASSEGGSNTEAFF; CDR3 DNA: TGTGCCAGCAGTGAGGGGGGGTCGAACACTGAAGCTTTCTTT
V gene: TRBV4-1; clone size: -; D gene: TRBD1; J gene: TRBJ1-2; CDR3 protein: CASSPLDRANYGYTF; CDR3 DNA: TGCGCCAGCAGCCCCCTGGACAGGGCCAACTATGGCTACACCTTC
V gene: TRBV5-1; clone size: -; D gene: -; J gene: TRBJ2-2; CDR3 protein: CASSMNVRGNTGELFF; CDR3 DNA: TGCGCCAGCAGCATGAACGTCAGGGGAAACACCGGGGAGCTGTTTTTT
V gene: TRBV21-1; clone size: -; D gene: -; J gene: TRBJ2-7; CDR3 protein: CASSKGTGGNEQYF; CDR3 DNA: TGTGCCAGCAGCAAAGGCACAGGGGGAAACGAGCAGTACTTC
V gene: TRBV5-1; clone size: large; D gene: -; J gene: TRBJ1-4; CDR3 protein: CASSRGAGQGRGATNEKLFF; CDR3 DNA: TGCGCCAGCAGCCGCGGCGCGGGGCAGGGAAGGGGAGCAACTAATGAAAAACTGTTTTTT
V gene: TRBV2; clone size: -; D gene: -; J gene: TRBJ2-2; CDR3 protein: CASRRGQSANTGELFF; CDR3 DNA: TGTGCCAGCAGGCGGGGACAGTCTGCGAACACCGGGGAGCTGTTTTTT
V gene: TRBV10-3; clone size: -; D gene: -; J gene: TRBJ2-3; CDR3 protein: CATSLGGSTDTQYF; CDR3 DNA: TGTGCCACCTCTCTAGGCGGAAGCACAGATACGCAGTATTTT
V gene: TRBV27; clone size: -; D gene: TRBD1; J gene: TRBJ1-4; CDR3 protein: CASKRQGQNEKLFF; CDR3 DNA: TGTGCCAGCAAGAGACAGGGACAGAATGAAAAACTGTTTTTT
V gene: TRBV4-1; clone size: -; D gene: -; J gene: TRBJ1-6; CDR3 protein: CASSQGLGGGASPLHF; CDR3 DNA: TGCGCCAGCAGCCAAGGGCTAGGGGGGGGAGCATCACCCCTCCACTTT
V gene: TRBV6-5; clone size: -; D gene: TRBD2; J gene: TRBJ2-5; CDR3 protein: CASGLAGRGETQYF; CDR3 DNA: TGTGCCAGCGGTCTAGCGGGCCGAGGGGAGACCCAGTACTTC
V gene: TRBV19; clone size: -; D gene: -; J gene: TRBJ1-5; CDR3 protein: CASTRGGIGQPQHF; CDR3 DNA: TGTGCCAGTACCCGGGGGGGCATAGGGCAGCCCCAGCATTTT
V gene: TRBV27; clone size: -; D gene: -; J gene: TRBJ1-5; CDR3 protein: CASSSSTGTGQPQHF; CDR3 DNA: TGTGCCAGCAGTTCCTCTACAGGGACGGGCCAGCCCCAGCATTTT
V gene: TRBV2; clone size: -; D gene: TRBD1; J gene: TRBJ2-3; CDR3 protein: CASSNRGPDTQYF; CDR3 DNA: TGTGCCAGCAGCAACAGGGGGCCGGATACGCAGTATTTT
V gene: TRBV6-1; clone size: once; D gene: TRBD1; J gene: TRBJ2-3; CDR3 protein: CASSEGPTTGRDTQYF; CDR3 DNA: TGTGCCAGCAGTGAAGGCCCTACGACAGGGAGAGATACGCAGTATTTT
V gene: TRBV11-3; clone size: -; D gene: TRBD1; J gene: TRBJ2-7; CDR3 protein: CASSLKGQGSYEQYF; CDR3 DNA: TGTGCCAGCAGCTTAAAAGGACAGGGGAGCTACGAGCAGTACTTC
V gene: TRBV11-3; clone size: -; D gene: -; J gene: TRBJ2-7; CDR3 protein: CASSDLRRDPYF; CDR3 DNA: TGTGCCAGCAGCGACCTTCGGCGGGATCCGTACTTC
V gene: TRBV13; clone size: -; D gene: -; J gene: TRBJ2-5; CDR3 protein: CASSLGEALETQYF; CDR3 DNA: TGTGCCAGCAGCTTGGGTGAGGCGCTGGAGACCCAGTACTTC
V gene: TRBV18; clone size: few; D gene: TRBD1; J gene: TRBJ1-4; CDR3 protein: CASSPTRGQVGEKLFF; CDR3 DNA: TGTGCCAGCTCTCCTACCAGGGGACAGGTCGGAGAAAAACTGTTTTTT
V gene: TRBV6-1; clone size: -; D gene: -; J gene: TRBJ2-1; CDR3 protein: CASRLGPPNEQFF; CDR3 DNA: TGTGCCAGCAGGTTGGGGCCCCCCAATGAGCAGTTCTTC
V gene: TRBV6-1; clone size: -; D gene: TRBD1; J gene: TRBJ1-4; CDR3 protein: CASSGDRGSEKLFF; CDR3 DNA: TGTGCCAGCAGTGGAGACAGGGGTTCTGAAAAACTGTTTTTT
V gene: TRBV7-6; clone size: -; D gene: -; J gene: TRBJ1-1; CDR3 protein: CASSGLGSEAFF; CDR3 DNA: TGTGCCAGCAGCGGACTTGGTTCCGAAGCTTTCTTT
V gene: TRBV5-6; clone size: few; D gene: -; J gene: TRBJ2-5; CDR3 protein: CASSWGDSQETQYF; CDR3 DNA: TGTGCCAGCAGCTGGGGGGACAGTCAAGAGACCCAGTACTTC
V gene: TRBV30; clone size: once; D gene: -; J gene: TRBJ1-3; CDR3 protein: CAWSSRGGNTIYF; CDR3 DNA: TGTGCCTGGAGTTCGAGAGGGGGAAACACCATATATTTT
V gene: TRBV28; clone size: -; D gene: TRBD1; J gene: TRBJ1-4; CDR3 protein: CASSDGTGGRQATNEKLFF; CDR3 DNA: TGTGCCAGCAGTGACGGGACAGGGGGTCGCCAAGCAACTAATGAAAAACTGTTTTTT
V gene: TRBV5-1; clone size: -; D gene: -; J gene: TRBJ1-1; CDR3 protein: CASSLQGNTEAFF; CDR3 DNA: TGCGCCAGCAGCCTACAGGGGAACACTGAAGCTTTCTTT
V gene: TRBV6-5; clone size: -; D gene: TRBD1; J gene: TRBJ2-7; CDR3 protein: CASSGTADYEQYF; CDR3 DNA: TGTGCCAGCTCCGGGACAGCAGACTACGAGCAGTACTTC
V gene: TRBV2; clone size: -; D gene: TRBD1; J gene: TRBJ2-7; CDR3 protein: CASSLNRGTYEQYF; CDR3 DNA: TGTGCCAGCAGTCTGAACAGGGGGACCTACGAGCAGTACTTC
V gene: TRBV6-1; clone size: -; D gene: TRBD1; J gene: TRBJ2-7; CDR3 protein: CASSLGQGKEQYF; CDR3 DNA: TGTGCCAGCAGCCTAGGACAGGGGAAGGAGCAGTACTTC
V gene: TRBV27; clone size: -; D gene: -; J gene: TRBJ1-1; CDR3 protein: CASSRARGVGGTEAFF; CDR3 DNA: TGTGCCAGCAGTCGGGCCAGAGGGGTTGGAGGGACTGAAGCTTTCTTT
V gene: TRBV28; clone size: -; D gene: TRBD1; J gene: TRBJ1-2; CDR3 protein: CASSPTGGGRYTF; CDR3 DNA: TGTGCCAGCAGCCCTACAGGGGGCGGGCGCTACACCTTC
V gene: TRBV7-2; clone size: once; D gene: TRBD1; J gene: TRBJ2-7; CDR3 protein: CASSSGTVRTSEQYF; CDR3 DNA: TGTGCCAGCAGTTCTGGGACAGTTCGGACGAGCGAGCAGTACTTC
V gene: TRBV4-2; clone size: -; D gene: -; J gene: TRBJ2-4; CDR3 protein: CASSQDLNSGLAKNIQYF; CDR3 DNA: TGTGCCAGCAGCCAAGATCTTAATAGCGGACTAGCCAAAAACATTCAGTACTTC
V gene: TRBV5-6; clone size: few; D gene: -; J gene: TRBJ1-3; CDR3 protein: CASSPGSTRGF; CDR3 DNA: TGTGCCAGCAGCCCAGGGTCCACCCGAGGCTTT
V gene: TRBV28; clone size: -; D gene: -; J gene: TRBJ1-2; CDR3 protein: CAGGKGSNNYGYTF; CDR3 DNA: TGTGCCGGAGGAAAGGGCAGTAATAACTATGGCTACACCTTC
V gene: TRBV5-5; clone size: -; D gene: TRBD1; J gene: TRBJ1-3; CDR3 protein: CASDRDGNTIYF; CDR3 DNA: TGTGCCAGCGACAGGGATGGAAACACCATATATTTT
V gene: TRBV7-6; clone size: -; D gene: -; J gene: TRBJ2-1; CDR3 protein: CASSLGGGDNEQFF; CDR3 DNA: TGTGCCAGCAGCTTAGGGGGAGGAGACAATGAGCAGTTCTTC
V gene: TRBV4-2; clone size: -; D gene: -; J gene: TRBJ1-2; CDR3 protein: CASSQDRQSYGYTF; CDR3 DNA: TGTGCCAGCAGCCAAGACAGACAGAGCTATGGCTACACCTTC
V gene: TRBV5-6; clone size: -; D gene: -; J gene: TRBJ1-5; CDR3 protein: CASSPGQDQPQHF; CDR3 DNA: TGTGCCAGCAGCCCAGGACAAGATCAGCCCCAGCATTTT
V gene: TRBV7-8; clone size: few; D gene: -; J gene: TRBJ2-5; CDR3 protein: CASSQNWQETQYF; CDR3 DNA: TGTGCCAGCAGCCAAAACTGGCAAGAGACCCAGTACTTC
V gene: TRBV7-2; clone size: once; D gene: TRBD1; J gene: TRBJ1-2; CDR3 protein: CASSFQTGESYTF; CDR3 DNA: TGTGCCAGCAGCTTCCAGACAGGGGAGAGCTACACCTTC
V gene: TRBV4-1; clone size: -; D gene: -; J gene: TRBJ2-1; CDR3 protein: CASSQVGGRSYNEQFF; CDR3 DNA: TGCGCCAGCAGCCAAGTGGGGGGACGGTCCTACAATGAGCAGTTCTTC
V gene: TRBV5-8; clone size: few; D gene: -; J gene: TRBJ2-7; CDR3 protein: CASSLSDYEQYF; CDR3 DNA: TGTGCCAGCAGCCTTAGCGACTACGAGCAGTACTTC
V gene: TRBV12-2; clone size: few; D gene: -; J gene: TRBJ1-5; CDR3 protein: CASRPGGGCNQPQHF; CDR3 DNA: TGTGCAAGTCGCCCGGGGGGAGGGTGCAATCAGCCCCAGCATTTT
V gene: TRBV5-4; clone size: -; D gene: -; J gene: TRBJ1-6; CDR3 protein: CASSDDKYSPLHF; CDR3 DNA: TGTGCCAGCAGCGATGACAAGTATTCACCCCTCCACTTT
V gene: TRBV5-1; clone size: -; D gene: -; J gene: TRBJ2-3; CDR3 protein: CASSLDATRDTQYF; CDR3 DNA: TGCGCCAGCAGCTTGGATGCAACCCGGGATACGCAGTATTTT
V gene: TRBV6-1; clone size: -; D gene: -; J gene: TRBJ1-1; CDR3 protein: CASNFYGGDTEAFF; CDR3 DNA: TGTGCCAGCAACTTCTACGGAGGGGACACTGAAGCTTTCTTT
V gene: TRBV18; clone size: once; D gene: TRBD1; J gene: TRBJ1-1; CDR3 protein: CASSSIRGDTEAFF; CDR3 DNA: TGTGCCAGCTCCTCGATCAGGGGGGACACTGAAGCTTTCTTT
V gene: TRBV30; clone size: -; D gene: -; J gene: TRBJ2-6; CDR3 protein: CACSGGANVLTF; CDR3 DNA: TGTGCCTGCTCTGGCGGGGCCAACGTCCTGACTTTC
V gene: TRBV2; clone size: -; D gene: TRBD2; J gene: TRBJ2-1; CDR3 protein: CASSGLAGGQEQFF; CDR3 DNA: TGTGCCAGCAGCGGACTAGCGGGGGGGCAGGAGCAGTTCTTC
V gene: TRBV6-5; clone size: -; D gene: TRBD1; J gene: TRBJ2-1; CDR3 protein: CASSYRDRVQGEQFF; CDR3 DNA: TGTGCCAGCAGTTACCGGGACAGGGTACAGGGTGAGCAGTTCTTC
V gene: TRBV30; clone size: once; D gene: -; J gene: TRBJ2-7; CDR3 protein: CAWSHLYEQYF; CDR3 DNA: TGTGCCTGGAGTCACCTTTACGAGCAGTACTTC
V gene: TRBV5-1; clone size: -; D gene: TRBD2; J gene: TRBJ2-5; CDR3 protein: CASSRGLQAGGPQGETQYF; CDR3 DNA: TGCGCCAGCAGCCGCGGACTCCAAGCGGGAGGTCCCCAGGGAGAGACCCAGTACTTC
V gene: TRBV6-6; clone size: few; D gene: -; J gene: TRBJ1-2; CDR3 protein: CACRREVYYGYTF; CDR3 DNA: TGTGCCTGCAGGCGGGAGGTCTACTATGGCTACACCTTC
V gene: TRBV10-3; clone size: once; D gene: TRBD2; J gene: TRBJ2-1; CDR3 protein: CAISGTSGGAVSNEQFF; CDR3 DNA: TGTGCCATCAGTGGGACTAGCGGGGGGGCTGTAAGCAATGAGCAGTTCTTC
V gene: TRBV5-1; clone size: few; D gene: -; J gene: TRBJ2-2; CDR3 protein: CASSFQGSTNTGELFF; CDR3 DNA: TGCGCCAGCAGCTTCCAGGGCTCCACGAACACCGGGGAGCTGTTTTTT
V gene: TRBV27; clone size: -; D gene: TRBD1; J gene: TRBJ1-4; CDR3 protein: CASSPHLGQAGTNEKLFF; CDR3 DNA: TGTGCCAGCAGTCCCCACCTTGGACAGGCAGGAACTAATGAAAAACTGTTTTTT
V gene: TRBV5-1; clone size: -; D gene: TRBD1; J gene: TRBJ1-1; CDR3 protein: CASSTRTGGNTEAFF; CDR3 DNA: TGCGCCAGCAGCACAAGGACAGGGGGGAACACTGAAGCTTTCTTT